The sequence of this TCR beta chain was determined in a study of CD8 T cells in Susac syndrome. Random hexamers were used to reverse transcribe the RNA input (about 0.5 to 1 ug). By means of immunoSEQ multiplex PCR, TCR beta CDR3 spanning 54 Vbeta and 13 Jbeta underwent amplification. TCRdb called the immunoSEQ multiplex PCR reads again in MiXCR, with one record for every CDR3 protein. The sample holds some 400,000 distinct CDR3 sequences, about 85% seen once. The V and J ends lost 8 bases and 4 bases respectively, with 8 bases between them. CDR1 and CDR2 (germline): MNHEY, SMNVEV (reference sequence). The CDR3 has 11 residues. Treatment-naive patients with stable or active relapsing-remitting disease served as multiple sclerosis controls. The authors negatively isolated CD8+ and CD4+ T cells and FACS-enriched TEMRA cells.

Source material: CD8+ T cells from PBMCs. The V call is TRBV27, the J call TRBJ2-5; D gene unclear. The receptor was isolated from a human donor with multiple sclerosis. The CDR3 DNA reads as TGTGCCAGCCATTGGGGAGAGACCCAGTACTTC. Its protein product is CASHWGETQYF.